One sample yielded the 32 T cell receptor beta chains listed below, sequenced in a study of metastatic and nonmetastatic thyroid tumors. Patients had received no treatment of any kind before thyroid surgery. MiXCR was used by TCRdb to re-call the PCR reads. The data show 35,000 to 40,000 clones, less than 20% seen once. The material sequenced was tumor tissue. These receptors all come from a female donor with papillary thyroid cancer or a benign thyroid nodule (not recorded which). Some clones in this sample may be carry-over from other donors' samples.

A note on this clone: One junction end disagrees with the germline gene, perhaps due to a read error. The chain is built from TRBV7-2 and TRBJ2-2, with a tentative D call TRBD2 (6 bases). The CDR3 is made up of 15 amino acids. Germline lookup yields CDR1 SGHTA and CDR2 FQGNSA. CDR3 region: CASTLVGGVAGEMFF. The DNA of the CDR3 is TGTGCCAGCACCCTAGTCGGGGGAGTTGCCGGGGAGATGTTTTTT.

This clone showed up just once. V gene TRBV11-1 combines with J gene TRBJ2-7, with D perhaps being TRBD1 or TRBD2 (7 bases each). Germline values: CDR1 SGHAT, CDR2 FQDESV (reference sequence). The CDR3 sequence is 16 residues long. V was pared by 4 bases and J by 2 bases, with 18 bases between. This CDR3 reads CASSSPGAGGAYEQYF. The CDR3 bases are TGTGCCAGCAGCTCCCCTGGGGCAGGGGGGGCCTACGAGCAGTACTTC.

This clone appeared many times. This chain connects TRBV20-1 to TRBJ2-7; 9 bases line up with TRBD2. Germline V gene lookup returns CDR1 DFQATT and CDR2 SNEGSKA (reference sequence). Trimming took 7 bases from V and 0 from J; bases not matched to a gene: 10. There are 15 residues in the CDR3. Here the CDR3 reads CSGLAVPQGSYEQYF. CDR3 coding DNA: TGCAGTGGACTAGCGGTTCCACAGGGCTCCTACGAGCAGTACTTC.

This clone was seen only a few times. A clone one base away is much larger, so this may be a read error. This chain uses TRBV6-1 with TRBJ2-3; 7 positions agree with TRBD1. From germline, CDR1 is MNHNS and CDR2 SASEGT. CDR3 length equals 15 residues. The V gene end was trimmed by 7 bases and the J gene end by 1 base; junction bases not matched to a gene: 8. CDR3 protein: CASKHDRARTDTQYF. Written as DNA, the CDR3 is TGTGCCAGCAAACACGACAGGGCCCGCACAGATACGCAGTATTTT.

This clone appeared many times. The chain employs TRBV14 and TRBJ1-3, with D perhaps matching TRBD1 (6 bases). The CDR3 runs 17 residues. Trimming took off 4 bases at V and 4 bases at J, with 20 bases between the two ends. Germline values: CDR1 SGHDN, CDR2 FVKESK. The CDR3 reads CASSRFSTGEFGNTIYF. CDR3 coding DNA: TGTGCCAGCAGCCGGTTTTCGACAGGAGAATTCGGAAACACCATATATTTT.

With regard to this clone: A junction end diverges from the germline sequence, so it may reflect a read error. V and J are TRBV6-5 and TRBJ1-1; D unclear. The length of the CDR3 is 13 residues. Germline V lookup: CDR1 MNHEY, CDR2 SVGAGI. In DNA form, the CDR3 reads TGTGCCAGCAGTTACATTGGCAACACTGAAGCTTTATTT. Protein sequence: CASSYIGNTEALF.

The chain links TRBV6-1 to TRBJ2-7; no clear D. Germline loops: CDR1 MNHNS, CDR2 SASEGT. The V and J ends lost 4 bases and 1 base respectively, with 17 bases between them. This CDR3 contains 16 residues. The CDR3 sequence is CASSVLGKAQSYEQYF. The DNA of the CDR3 is TGTGCCAGCAGTGTCCTGGGGAAGGCCCAATCCTACGAGCAGTACTTC.

This clone was counted at least ten times. The V gene is TRBV12-3 or TRBV12-4, the J gene TRBJ1-1, with a tentative D call TRBD1 (6 bases). This CDR3 region has 14 residues. Trimming removed 2 bases at V and 6 bases at J, with 13 bases between. The CDR3 coding sequence is TGTGCCAGCAGTTTACGGTTACAGGGCCCTGAAGCTTTCTTT. This translates into CASSLRLQGPEAFF.

This clone was detected many times. The chain is built from TRBV29-1 and TRBJ2-5; perhaps TRBD2 as D (5 bases). Germline CDR1 and CDR2: SQVTM and ANQGSEA. The CDR3 runs to 13 residues. Trimming cost V 7 bases and J 2 bases, with 14 bases left between them. CDR3 nucleotide sequence: TGCAGCGGCTCCGGACTTGTTCAAGAGACCCAGTACTTC. Encoded protein: CSGSGLVQETQYF.

The sample holds many counts of this clone. This rearrangement joins TRBV7-3 to TRBJ2-3; no reliable D call. Germline CDR1 is SGHTA and CDR2 is FQGTGA. V lost 1 base and J lost 6, with 8 bases in between. The CDR3 spans 13 residues. Here the CDR3 reads CASSLSGADTQYF. CDR3 in DNA: TGTGCCAGCAGCTTAAGCGGAGCTGATACGCAGTATTTT.

Ten or more counts support this clone. One end of the junction is discordant with germline, which a read error may explain. The chain carries TRBV18 and TRBJ1-1; D may be TRBD1 (5 bases). Germline V CDR1 and CDR2: KGHSH, LQKENI. CDR3 size: 15 residues. This chain's CDR3 is CASPPIGATDTEAFF. The CDR3 coding sequence is TGTGCCAGCCCACCAATCGGGGCGACGGACACTGAAGCTTTCTTT.

This clone was observed many times. The chain combines TRBV20-1 with TRBJ1-4; the D is unclear. Between the trimmed V and J ends, which lost 2 bases and 6 bases, there was a span of 31 bases. Germline CDR1 is DFQATT and CDR2 is SNEGSKA (reference sequence). The CDR3 spans 20 residues. Here the CDR3 reads CSARRALGSKSPRRYEKLFF. Written as DNA, the CDR3 is TGCAGTGCTAGAAGAGCCCTAGGGAGCAAATCCCCTCGGCGGTATGAAAAACTGTTTTTT.

This clone appeared many times. This chain uses TRBV5-4 with TRBJ1-6, with TRBD1 matching 7 bases. With V trimmed by 0 bases and J by 11 bases, 5 bases remained unmatched. The CDR3 length is 14 residues. CDR1 is SGHNT and CDR2 is YYREEE in the germline V gene (reference sequence). The chain's CDR3 is CASSLGQGGTPLHF. CDR3 DNA: TGTGCCAGCAGCTTGGGACAGGGTGGGACACCCCTCCACTTT.

This clone was detected many times. The rearrangement links TRBV6-2 or TRBV6-3 to TRBJ2-7, with 10 bases lining up with TRBD1. Germline V gene lookup returns CDR1 MNHEY and CDR2 SVGEGT. The CDR3 loop spans 14 amino acids. J gave up 6 bases and V 6 bases, and 8 bases lay outside the gene matches. Here the CDR3 reads CASSPGTGVLEQYF. The CDR3 DNA is TGTGCCAGCAGCCCTGGGACAGGGGTCCTCGAGCAGTACTTC.

This clone was seen at least ten times. The chain has TRBV13 and TRBJ2-3; D ambiguous. V lost 3 bases and J 6 bases, leaving 13 bases between the germline ends. Germline values: CDR1 PRHDT, CDR2 FYEKMQ (reference sequence). This CDR3 is built from 14 residues. In nucleotides, the CDR3 is TGTGCCAGCAGCTTGCTCAACCGCGTGGATACGCAGTATTTT. Its translation is CASSLLNRVDTQYF.

This clone has more than one count but fewer than ten. A much larger clonotype is one base distant, so this may be a read error. The rearrangement joins TRBV6-2 or TRBV6-3 to TRBJ1-1, with no clear D. V was shortened by 4 bases and J by 6 bases, with 15 bases between the two germline ends. This CDR3 contains 14 residues. Germline V lookup: CDR1 MNHEY, CDR2 SVGEGT. The CDR3 reads CASSSQVFHAEAFF. In DNA form, the CDR3 reads TGTGCCAGCAGTTCCCAGGTGTTTCACGCTGAAGCTTTCTTT.

This clone has ten or more counts. The V call is TRBV10-3, the J call TRBJ2-5; D gene uncertain. The CDR3 runs to 14 residues. Germline CDR1 is ENHRY and CDR2 is SYGVKD. V dropped 3 bases and J dropped 1 base, with 9 bases sitting between them. The CDR3 nucleotides are TGTGCCATCAGTGAAAGGGTACTCCAAGAGACCCAGTACTTC. It codes for CAISERVLQETQYF.

In regard to this clone: A much more abundant neighbour one base away suggests this may be a read error. Other DNA variants within this sample encode the same CDR3. The chain links TRBV11-2 to TRBJ1-4; perhaps TRBD1 as D (5 bases). CDR3 length: 15 residues. Germline CDR1 and CDR2: SGHAT and FQNNGV. The CDR3 DNA reads TGTGCCAGCAGTGACAGAGCCGCAACCAATGAAAAATTGTTTTTT. It yields the protein CASSDRAATNEKLFF.

At least ten counts were recorded for this clone. In nucleotides, the CDR3 is TGCAGTGCCGTACTACCCCGACAGGAGTTAAACTATGGCTACACCTTC. Translated, it gives CSAVLPRQELNYGYTF. V is TRBV20-1 and J is TRBJ1-2; D is possibly TRBD1 (6 bases). Germline V gene lookup returns CDR1 DFQATT and CDR2 SNEGSKA (reference sequence). CDR3 length: 16 residues. Trimming removed 6 bases at V and 2 bases at J, with 22 bases between.

This clone was observed at least ten times. This chain uses TRBV27 with TRBJ2-7; possibly TRBD1 or TRBD2 for D (5 bases each). V was shortened by 4 bases and J by 5 bases, with 15 bases between the two germline ends. This CDR3 is built from 14 residues. CDR1 is MNHEY, CDR2 SMNVEV, per germline (reference sequence). The CDR3 reads CASSSTWVGDEQYF. The CDR3 bases are TGTGCCAGCAGTTCCACTTGGGTGGGGGACGAGCAGTACTTC.

This clone showed up many times. This chain links TRBV3-1 with TRBJ2-5; no firm D call. CDR1 is LGHDT, CDR2 YNNKEL, per germline (reference sequence). The CDR3 is 14 amino acids. Trimming left V 4 bases short and J 4 bases short, with 13 bases between. CDR3 in amino acids: CASSPIASGETQYF. The CDR3 DNA reads TGTGCCAGCAGCCCGATAGCTTCTGGAGAGACCCAGTACTTC.

At least ten counts were recorded for this clone. This chain joins TRBV29-1 and TRBJ2-2; D might be TRBD1 (5 bases). The V gene's germline CDR1 is SQVTM and CDR2 ANQGSEA. Trimming removed 3 bases at V and 2 bases at J, with 7 bases between. CDR3 length: 13 amino acids. This CDR3 reads CSVDQGNTGELFF. Here the CDR3 DNA reads TGCAGCGTTGACCAGGGCAACACCGGGGAGCTGTTTTTT.

This clone occurred many times. CDR3 sequence reads: CASRGNRYEQYF. CDR3 nucleotide sequence: TGTGCCAGCAGAGGGAATCGATACGAGCAGTACTTC. The chain uses TRBV27 and TRBJ2-7; D not resolved. The germline gives CDR1 MNHEY, CDR2 SMNVEV (reference sequence). This CDR3 has 12 amino acids. The ends were cut back, 6 bases at V and 4 bases at J, with 10 bases in the middle.

This clone has at least ten counts. The gene calls are TRBV10-3 and TRBJ1-1; weak D call: TRBD1 (5 bases). This CDR3 spans 13 amino acids. Germline-derived CDR1 and CDR2 are ENHRY and SYGVKD. The V gene lost 10 bases and the J gene lost 7 bases, with 19 bases spanning the gap. The DNA for the CDR3 is TGTGCCACCCGTTCTCCCGGGACGTTTGAAGCTTTCTTT. It is translated as CATRSPGTFEAFF.

The CDR3 DNA reads as TGTGCCAGCAGCTTGTCCAGCTACGAGCAGTACTTC. As protein: CASSLSSYEQYF. This rearrangement joins TRBV5-4 to TRBJ2-7; D is undetermined. Germline V gene sequence: CDR1 SGHNT, CDR2 YYREEE (reference sequence). The CDR3 has 12 amino acids. V lost 1 base to trimming and J lost 3 bases, with 5 bases between them.

This clone has at least ten counts. V usage is TRBV2 and J usage is TRBJ2-7, with 11 bases lining up with TRBD1. Germline V CDR1 and CDR2: SNHLY, FYNNEI. CDR3 length: 14 residues. V shed 3 bases and J 6 bases; nucleotides not matched to a gene: 4. CDR3 loop: CASSDGQGAGEQYF. Written as DNA, the CDR3 is TGTGCCAGCAGTGATGGACAGGGGGCCGGCGAGCAGTACTTC.

This clone was found many times. The chain carries TRBV18 and TRBJ2-2, with D perhaps TRBD2 (6 bases). Germline lookup yields CDR1 KGHSH and CDR2 LQKENI. The CDR3 spans 15 residues. Between the trimmed V and J ends, which lost 4 bases and 0 bases, there was a span of 9 bases. CDR3 protein: CASSLLATNTGELFF. Written as DNA, the CDR3 is TGTGCCAGCTCACTACTAGCTACGAACACCGGGGAGCTGTTTTTT.

This clone has at least ten counts. The V gene is TRBV20-1, the J gene TRBJ2-3, with no clear D. Germline V gene data show CDR1 as DFQATT and CDR2 as SNEGSKA (reference sequence). The CDR3 contains 13 residues. V gave up 2 bases and J gave up 2 bases, with 8 bases separating them. The CDR3 DNA follows: TGCAGTGCTAGACAGGTACACACAGATACGCAGTATTTT. This sequence encodes CSARQVHTDTQYF.

This clone has only a few counts. The chain couples TRBV6-1 to TRBJ2-7; TRBD1 matches 8 bases. Germline trimming cut 10 bases from V and 7 bases from J; bases unmatched to any gene: 3. The CDR3 is 10 amino acids. Germline V gene sequence: CDR1 MNHNS, CDR2 SASEGT. The CDR3 is CAIRGPEQYF. CDR3 bases: TGTGCCATCAGGGGGCCGGAGCAGTACTTC.

This clone was detected once. A much larger clone lies a single base off, so this may be a read error. Other DNA sequences in the sample encode the same CDR3. The CDR3 nucleotides read TGTGCCAGCAGCGGTGCCGGGACAGGGTTTACTGAAGCTTTCTTC. Translating gives CASSGAGTGFTEAFF. V and J are TRBV5-6 and TRBJ1-1, with 9 bases that match TRBD1. This CDR3 has 15 amino acids. Germline V gene sequence: CDR1 SGHDT, CDR2 YYEEEE.

In this sample, this clone turned up a few times. A much larger clonotype is one base distant, so this may be a read error. The genes are TRBV2 and TRBJ2-5, with 7 nucleotides matching TRBD1. Germline V lookup: CDR1 SNHLY, CDR2 FYNNEI. This CDR3 comprises 13 residues. Trimming at V came to 10 bases and at J to 4 bases, leaving 9 bases not matched to a gene. This CDR3 reads CAISRTGSETQYF. The DNA for the CDR3 is TGTGCCATCAGCCGGACAGGATCAGAGACCCAGTACTTC.

The rearrangement uses TRBV2 and TRBJ2-3; D may correspond to TRBD1 or TRBD2 (5 bases each). This CDR3 has 13 amino acids. Trimming cost V 6 bases and J 11 bases, with 18 bases left between them. The germline gives CDR1 SNHLY, CDR2 FYNNEI. Here the CDR3 reads CASRINGAEGQYF. The CDR3 coding sequence is TGTGCCAGCAGAATCAATGGGGCCGAGGGGCAGTATTTT.